There are many counts of the clone carrying this T cell receptor (beta chain). CDR1 is KGHSH and CDR2 is LQKENI in the germline V gene. V lost 0 bases and J lost 0; bases outside the gene matches: 0. This CDR3 spans 15 amino acids. This sample is part of a study of T cells in Graves' hyperthyroidism and ophthalmopathy. The CDR3 regions of TCR beta were amplified from RNA transcripts. HTBI primers were employed in a first-round RT-PCR of the TCR CDR3. MiXCR, run by TCRdb on the multiplex PCR reads, gives a single entry per CDR3 protein. The table includes roughly 380,000 distinct CDR3 sequences, 11% to 15% detected once.

V is TRBV18 and J is TRBJ2-3, with 7 bases fitting TRBD2. The receptor was derived from a woman aged 60-75 years with Graves' hyperthyroidism. Source material: blood. In DNA form, the CDR3 reads TGTGCCAGCTCACCACCGGGAGGGAGCACAGATACGCAGTATTTT. Protein: CASSPPGGSTDTQYF.